The 9 T cell receptor beta chains below all came from one sample that was sequenced in a study of Ad26.COV2.S vaccination and SARS-CoV-2 variants. Using immunoSEQ multiplex PCR, the repertoire was profiled, and TCRdb retains in-frame clones only, with some absent. The sample lists about 460,000 clones, 80% to 90% occurring once. The treatment denotes: around 19 received Ad26.COV2.S at low or high dose, single or two shots; about 5 received placebo; per-sample allocation not given. Collection of samples fell on day 63 after the first vaccine or placebo injection. The sequenced sample was peripheral blood, obtained in a trial of Ad26.COV2.S vaccine versus placebo. The receptors derive from a person between 18 and 59 years old who received the Ad26.COV2.S COVID-19 vaccine or a placebo.

The chain links TRBV7-2 to TRBJ1-6; D remains unclear. Per the germline V gene, CDR1 is SGHTA and CDR2 is FQGNSA. The CDR3 has 15 residues. Trimming took 1 base from V and 6 from J, leaving 10 bases between them. CDR3 protein: CASSLDSWGNSPLHF. CDR3 nucleotide sequence: TGTGCCAGCAGCTTAGACTCTTGGGGTAATTCACCCCTCCACTTT.

The CDR3 DNA is TGTGCCAGCAGCTGGCAAGACAGGGATCGGGGGAGGAACACTGAAGCTTTCTTT. Amino acid sequence: CASSWQDRDRGRNTEAFF. V and J are TRBV5-6 and TRBJ1-1; 7 bases agree with TRBD1. Germline V CDR1 and CDR2: SGHDT, YYEEEE. This CDR3 spans 18 amino acids. Unmatched junction bases numbered 15, after V lost 3 bases and J lost 1 base. Drawing the rest from reference TRBV5-6 and TRBJ1-1, the complete variable domain is DAGVTQSPTHLIKTRGQQVTLRCSPKSGHDTVSWYQQALGQGPQFIFQYYEEEERQRGNFPDRFSGHQFPNYSSELNVNALLLGDSALYLCASSWQDRDRGRNTEAFFGQGTRLTVV.

CDR3 amino acids: CASSTPRGKVWNQPQHF. DNA for the CDR3: TGTGCCAGCAGTACCCCCAGGGGGAAGGTTTGGAATCAGCCCCAGCATTTT. The chain joins TRBV2 to TRBJ1-5, with TRBD1 matching over 7 bases. The V gene's germline CDR1 is SNHLY and CDR2 FYNNEI. V lost 5 bases and J lost 4; bases outside the gene matches: 14. The CDR3 spans 17 residues.

The chain joins TRBV3-1 (or the pseudogene TRBV3-2) to TRBJ2-7; possibly TRBD1 for D (5 bases). CDR3 length: 15 amino acids. V lost 2 bases and J 7 bases, leaving 18 bases between the germline ends. Germline assignment: CDR1 LGHDT and CDR2 YNNKEL (reference sequence). The CDR3 reads CASSQSLGASWEQYF. The CDR3 DNA follows: TGTGCCAGCAGCCAATCATTAGGGGCCTCTTGGGAGCAGTACTTC.

The chain combines TRBV6-8 with TRBJ1-2; unclear D gene. The CDR3 totals 15 residues. V dropped 0 bases and J dropped 9 bases, with 17 bases sitting between them. Germline CDR1 MNHGY, CDR2 SAAAGT. The CDR3 DNA sequence: TGTGCCAGCAGTTACTCGAACGAGGGCCCTACACGCTACACCTTC. As protein: CASSYSNEGPTRYTF.

The chain carries TRBV28 and TRBJ1-3; no reliable D call. This CDR3 has 16 amino acids. CDR1 MDHEN and CDR2 SYDVKM come from the germline V gene. Trimming left V 5 bases short and J 0 bases short, with 14 bases between. CDR3 sequence: CASSMGLFSSGNTIYF. CDR3 sequence (DNA): TGTGCCAGCAGTATGGGTCTCTTCAGCTCTGGAAACACCATATATTTT.

DNA of the CDR3: TGTGCCAGCAGCTTAGGAGGGACAGTTAGCTCTGGAAACACCATATATTTT. Amino acids: CASSLGGTVSSGNTIYF. The chain has TRBV7-2 and TRBJ1-3, with 7 bases lining up with TRBD1. CDR3 length: 17 amino acids. Trimming took 1 base from V and 0 from J; bases not matched to a gene: 6. Germline CDR1 SGHTA, CDR2 FQGNSA.

The CDR3 loop reads CASSLMGLPATDTQYF. CDR3 coding DNA: TGTGCCAGCAGCTTAATGGGGCTACCGGCCACAGATACGCAGTATTTT. The chain links TRBV7-6 to TRBJ2-3, with D possibly being TRBD1 (5 bases). This CDR3 region has 16 residues. Germline values: CDR1 SGHVS, CDR2 FNYEAQ. Trimming took off 2 bases at V and 2 bases at J, with 14 bases between the two ends.

The V and J genes are TRBV2 and TRBJ2-7; 7 nucleotides agree with TRBD2. Trimming at V came to 2 bases and at J to 6 bases, leaving 4 bases not matched to a gene. CDR3 length equals 13 residues. The germline CDR1 and CDR2 sequences are SNHLY and FYNNEI. CDR3 region: CASSETRETEQYF. CDR3 sequence (DNA): TGTGCCAGCAGTGAAACGCGGGAGACCGAGCAGTACTTC.